This T cell receptor (beta chain) was documented in a study of T cell responses to AZD1222 COVID-19 vaccine. Study-level points and caveats: Regions left unmutated in variants are reportedly the target of nearly half of spike-specific TCRs.

Using immunoSEQ multiplex PCR, the repertoire was profiled, and TCRdb retains in-frame clones only, with some absent. The sample includes hundreds of thousands of clones, 85% to 95% of them seen just once. This clone turned up a few times. Its antigen remains unidentified. Other DNA sequences of this sample code for an identical CDR3. The germline gives CDR1 GTSNPN, CDR2 SVGIG (reference sequence). Trimming left V 0 bases short and J 5 bases short, with 10 bases between. The CDR3 is 13 amino acids. The sample in question was peripheral blood, obtained on day 0 of MenACWY control vaccination. This clonotype originated in an adult in good health. V usage is TRBV30 and J usage is TRBJ1-1; possibly TRBD1 for D (5 bases). In DNA, the CDR3 is TGTGCCTGGAGTGTGGGGGGTGGGACTGAAGCTTTCTTT. It translates to CAWSVGGGTEAFF.